A selection of T cell receptor beta chains follows, all from one sample in a study of blood T cells in healthy people across ages. Each CDR3 protein gets one entry after TCRdb re-called the 5' RACE reads with MiXCR. The sample contains 1.8 million or so distinct CDR3 sequences, more than 35% of which appear only once. Sequenced sample: blood. The origin of the receptors is a human donor in good health. Each CDR3 is given with its conserved first and last residue. The D gene is left open where the match is weak. Expanded clones are given a class, and other clones once, few, many or no size at all.

d_gene: TRBD1; v_gene: TRBV2; j_gene: TRBJ1-4; abundance: few; CDR3aa: CASTGQEGEKLFF; CDR3nt: TGTGCCAGCACGGGACAGGAAGGTGAAAAACTGTTTTTT
d_gene: .; v_gene: TRBV24-1; j_gene: TRBJ2-3; abundance: few; CDR3aa: CATSGTADTQYF; CDR3nt: TGTGCCACCAGTGGGACGGCAGATACGCAGTATTTT
d_gene: .; v_gene: TRBV6-5; j_gene: TRBJ1-2; abundance: few; CDR3aa: CASSSGRTYGYTF; CDR3nt: TGTGCCAGCAGTTCCGGACGGACCTATGGCTACACCTTC
d_gene: TRBD1; v_gene: TRBV27; j_gene: TRBJ2-1; abundance: .; CDR3aa: CASSSGTGGTEQFF; CDR3nt: TGTGCCAGCAGTTCCGGGACAGGGGGCACTGAGCAGTTCTTC
d_gene: .; v_gene: TRBV20-1; j_gene: TRBJ1-1; abundance: .; CDR3aa: CSASTGIDTEAFF; CDR3nt: TGCAGTGCTTCAACAGGGATTGACACTGAAGCTTTCTTT
d_gene: .; v_gene: TRBV5-1; j_gene: TRBJ1-2; abundance: many; CDR3aa: CASSLEGEDRGYTF; CDR3nt: TGCGCCAGCAGCTTGGAGGGGGAAGACCGTGGCTACACCTTC
d_gene: .; v_gene: TRBV20-1; j_gene: TRBJ2-7; abundance: .; CDR3aa: CSARSGTNSYEQYF; CDR3nt: TGCAGTGCTAGATCCGGGACAAATTCCTACGAGCAGTACTTC
d_gene: .; v_gene: TRBV20-1; j_gene: TRBJ2-1; abundance: few; CDR3aa: CSASIETGAITNEQFF; CDR3nt: TGCAGTGCTAGCATCGAGACAGGTGCCATCACCAATGAGCAGTTCTTC
d_gene: .; v_gene: TRBV12-3/TRBV12-4; j_gene: TRBJ1-5; abundance: .; CDR3aa: CASSPRLVGYQPQHF; CDR3nt: TGTGCCAGCAGTCCCCGGTTGGTCGGCTATCAGCCCCAGCATTTT
d_gene: .; v_gene: TRBV7-2; j_gene: TRBJ2-7; abundance: .; CDR3aa: CAAGRRGYEQYF; CDR3nt: TGTGCCGCGGGGCGGAGAGGCTACGAGCAGTACTTC
d_gene: .; v_gene: TRBV12-3/TRBV12-4; j_gene: TRBJ1-2; abundance: few; CDR3aa: CASSPVRTANYGYTF; CDR3nt: TGTGCCAGCAGTCCTGTCAGGACGGCGAACTATGGCTACACCTTC
d_gene: .; v_gene: TRBV4-2; j_gene: TRBJ1-2; abundance: .; CDR3aa: CASSQKLLGLNYGYTF; CDR3nt: TGTGCCAGCAGCCAAAAATTATTGGGATTAAACTATGGCTACACCTTC
d_gene: TRBD1; v_gene: TRBV10-3; j_gene: TRBJ2-1; abundance: few; CDR3aa: CAISLQGRAYNEQFF; CDR3nt: TGTGCCATCAGCCTACAGGGGCGAGCCTACAATGAGCAGTTCTTC
d_gene: .; v_gene: TRBV12-3/TRBV12-4; j_gene: TRBJ1-5; abundance: few; CDR3aa: CASSWAAGDQPQHF; CDR3nt: TGTGCCAGCAGTTGGGCCGCTGGAGATCAGCCCCAGCATTTT
d_gene: .; v_gene: TRBV28; j_gene: TRBJ1-5; abundance: few; CDR3aa: CATRRVNQPQHF; CDR3nt: TGTGCCACCCGGCGGGTCAATCAGCCCCAGCATTTT
d_gene: .; v_gene: TRBV6-6; j_gene: TRBJ1-5; abundance: .; CDR3aa: CASSYGLSSNQPQHF; CDR3nt: TGTGCCAGCAGTTACGGTTTGAGTAGCAATCAGCCCCAGCATTTT
d_gene: TRBD1; v_gene: TRBV28; j_gene: TRBJ1-2; abundance: .; CDR3aa: CASSLPGQGMNYGYTF; CDR3nt: TGTGCCAGCAGTTTACCCGGACAGGGTATGAACTATGGCTACACCTTC
d_gene: .; v_gene: TRBV7-9; j_gene: TRBJ2-1; abundance: few; CDR3aa: CASSLGQGGLDNEQFF; CDR3nt: TGTGCCAGCAGCCTTGGGCAGGGGGGGCTGGACAATGAGCAGTTCTTC
d_gene: .; v_gene: TRBV7-2; j_gene: TRBJ1-2; abundance: .; CDR3aa: CASGLGTYSVYGYTF; CDR3nt: TGTGCCAGCGGCCTCGGAACCTATTCAGTCTATGGCTACACCTTC
d_gene: .; v_gene: TRBV2; j_gene: TRBJ2-3; abundance: .; CDR3aa: CASTTTTDTQYF; CDR3nt: TGTGCCAGCACCACTACCACAGATACGCAGTATTTT
d_gene: TRBD2; v_gene: TRBV20-1; j_gene: TRBJ2-5; abundance: .; CDR3aa: CSASPHNTDFGGEQYF; CDR3nt: TGCAGTGCTAGTCCGCATAATACGGACTTCGGGGGGGAGCAGTACTTC
d_gene: .; v_gene: TRBV27; j_gene: TRBJ2-7; abundance: .; CDR3aa: CASTSEGYEQYF; CDR3nt: TGTGCCAGCACCTCTGAGGGCTACGAGCAGTACTTC
d_gene: .; v_gene: TRBV6-5; j_gene: TRBJ2-6; abundance: few; CDR3aa: CASSKYVDSGANVLTF; CDR3nt: TGTGCCAGCAGCAAATACGTAGACTCTGGGGCCAACGTCCTGACTTTC
d_gene: .; v_gene: TRBV10-3; j_gene: TRBJ1-2; abundance: many; CDR3aa: CAISEGRNGYTF; CDR3nt: TGTGCCATCAGTGAGGGCAGAAATGGCTACACCTTC
d_gene: TRBD1; v_gene: TRBV7-2; j_gene: TRBJ1-1; abundance: few; CDR3aa: CASIDRGLNTEAFF; CDR3nt: TGTGCCAGCATTGACAGGGGGCTGAACACTGAAGCTTTCTTT
d_gene: .; v_gene: TRBV2; j_gene: TRBJ2-6; abundance: .; CDR3aa: CASMRGSYSGANVLTF; CDR3nt: TGTGCCAGCATGAGGGGCAGTTATTCTGGGGCCAACGTCCTGACTTTC
d_gene: .; v_gene: TRBV20-1; j_gene: TRBJ2-1; abundance: .; CDR3aa: CSARKSLGSYDEQFF; CDR3nt: TGCAGTGCTAGAAAGTCGCTTGGCTCCTACGATGAGCAGTTCTTC
d_gene: TRBD2; v_gene: TRBV7-9; j_gene: TRBJ2-3; abundance: .; CDR3aa: CASSLTSGGEWHTQYF; CDR3nt: TGTGCCAGCAGCTTAACTAGCGGGGGGGAGTGGCATACGCAGTATTTT
d_gene: .; v_gene: TRBV24-1; j_gene: TRBJ1-2; abundance: once; CDR3aa: CATTRGDDYGCTF; CDR3nt: TGTGCCACCACCCGCGGGGACGACTATGGCTGCACCTTC
d_gene: TRBD1; v_gene: TRBV7-2; j_gene: TRBJ1-1; abundance: .; CDR3aa: CASGDTGGRTEAFF; CDR3nt: TGTGCCAGCGGCGATACAGGGGGCCGGACTGAAGCTTTCTTT
d_gene: .; v_gene: TRBV3-1; j_gene: TRBJ2-5; abundance: few; CDR3aa: CASSTGTLGETQYF; CDR3nt: TGTGCCAGCAGCACCGGGACCCTGGGAGAGACCCAGTACTTC
d_gene: TRBD1; v_gene: TRBV6-2/TRBV6-3; j_gene: TRBJ1-2; abundance: .; CDR3aa: CASSYVQGARSYTF; CDR3nt: TGTGCCAGCAGTTACGTACAGGGGGCGAGGAGCTACACCTTC
d_gene: .; v_gene: TRBV12-3/TRBV12-4; j_gene: TRBJ2-3; abundance: few; CDR3aa: CASSHSEDTQYF; CDR3nt: TGTGCCAGCAGCCACTCGGAAGATACGCAGTATTTT